Each of the 21 T cell receptor beta chains below was sequenced from the same sample in a study of blood T cell repertoires in COVID-19. This table comes from immunoSEQ multiplex PCR, and its TCRdb copy is limited to in-frame clones, with some not included. The sample records 150,000 to 200,000 clones, about four fifths being singletons. The sequencing sample was made of peripheral blood. All receptors come from a woman aged 80 or older with acute or convalescent COVID-19.

This clone appeared once. V is TRBV6-5 and J is TRBJ1-4, with 11 bases lining up with TRBD1. With V trimmed by 4 bases and J by 7 bases, 5 bases remained unmatched. CDR3 length equals 15 residues. The germline gives CDR1 MNHEY, CDR2 SVGAGI. CDR3: CASSSGQGASEKLFF. The CDR3 DNA reads TGTGCCAGCAGTTCCGGACAGGGGGCAAGTGAAAAACTGTTTTTT.

The chain recombines TRBV12-5 with TRBJ1-4, with 9 bases lining up with TRBD1. V dropped 1 base and J dropped 8; count of bases not matched to a gene: 2. The CDR3 sequence is 14 residues long. Germline loops: CDR1 LGHNT, CDR2 FRNRAP. The CDR3 DNA follows: TGTGCTAGTGGTTTGGGACAGGGGGGAGAAAAACTGTTTTTT. Amino acid sequence: CASGLGQGGEKLFF.

This chain links TRBV10-2 with TRBJ2-5; 8 bases match TRBD2. Germline lookup yields CDR1 WSHSY and CDR2 SAAADI. V was pared by 6 bases and J by 5 bases, with 11 bases of the junction left unmatched. The CDR3 has 15 amino acids. CDR3 sequence (DNA): TGCGCCAGCAGGTCCTGGGCCAGCGGGAGCGAGACCCAGTACTTC. It is translated as CASRSWASGSETQYF.

The chain employs TRBV28 and TRBJ2-6; D is ambiguous. Germline lookup yields CDR1 MDHEN and CDR2 SYDVKM. V dropped 8 bases and J dropped 2 bases, with 4 bases sitting between them. The CDR3 totals 12 residues. DNA for the CDR3: TGTGCCAGCCAAACTGGGGCCAACGTCCTGACTTTC. Its translation: CASQTGANVLTF.

The rearrangement links TRBV2 to TRBJ1-5; D gene unclear. Germline loops: CDR1 SNHLY, CDR2 FYNNEI. The CDR3 covers 14 residues. Trimming cost V 6 bases and J 1 base, with 10 bases left between them. The CDR3 is CASRVGVSNQPQHF. Written as DNA, the CDR3 is TGTGCCAGCAGGGTAGGAGTGAGCAATCAGCCCCAGCATTTT.

This rearrangement joins TRBV27 to TRBJ2-1; TRBD2 is a possible D gene (5 bases). Germline-derived CDR1 and CDR2 are MNHEY and SMNVEV (reference sequence). This CDR3 is 16 amino acids long. Trimming shortened V by 5 bases and J by 8 bases, and 22 bases separated the two germline ends. The CDR3 reads CASSPARAMGSDEQFF. In DNA, the CDR3 is TGTGCCAGCAGTCCCGCCCGGGCCATGGGTAGCGATGAGCAGTTCTTC.

This rearrangement joins TRBV20-1 to TRBJ1-4; D remains ambiguous. The V gene lost 3 bases and the J gene lost 0 bases, with 17 bases spanning the gap. Germline CDR1 DFQATT, CDR2 SNEGSKA (reference sequence). The CDR3 extends over 17 amino acids. The CDR3 DNA sequence: TGCAGTGCTAGTTACGGTTCCTACGTTTCAACTAATGAAAAACTGTTTTTT. This gives the protein CSASYGSYVSTNEKLFF.

The rearrangement joins TRBV18 to TRBJ1-1; D is possibly TRBD1 (5 bases). V was shortened by 4 bases and J by 2 bases, with 14 bases between the two germline ends. The CDR3 loop spans 15 amino acids. The germline CDR1 and CDR2 sequences are KGHSH and LQKENI. The CDR3 protein is CASSLRTGGNTEAFF. The CDR3 DNA is TGTGCCAGCTCACTGCGTACCGGGGGAAACACTGAAGCTTTCTTT.

The chain has TRBV5-1 and TRBJ2-7, with TRBD1 matching over 8 bases. The V gene end was trimmed by 2 bases and the J gene end by 0 bases; junction bases not matched to a gene: 4. The CDR3 runs 15 residues. Germline loops: CDR1 SGHRS, CDR2 YFSETQ. The CDR3 DNA is TGCGCCAGCAGCTTTTGGACAGGGAGCTCCTACGAGCAGTACTTC. It is translated as CASSFWTGSSYEQYF.

This chain links TRBV3-1 (or the pseudogene TRBV3-2) with TRBJ1-2; 8 nucleotides align to TRBD1. The length of the CDR3 is 15 residues. Germline V gene data show CDR1 as LGHDT and CDR2 as YNNKEL (reference sequence). The junction had 6 bases not matched to a gene; V was cut back by 0 bases and J by 6 bases. The CDR3 protein is CASSQEGGQGDGYTF. CDR3 DNA sequence: TGTGCCAGCAGCCAAGAAGGCGGACAGGGTGATGGCTACACCTTC.

This clone was counted between two and nine times. V and J are TRBV9 and TRBJ1-6; no clear D. This CDR3 comprises 14 residues. Germline V gene data show CDR1 as SGDLS and CDR2 as YYNGEE. The germline V and J ends were trimmed by 5 bases and 7 bases, with 13 bases remaining between them. CDR3 coding DNA: TGTGCCAGCAGAGCGGAGACGGCGAATTCACCCCTCCACTTT. This gives the protein CASRAETANSPLHF.

The chain carries TRBV5-1 and TRBJ1-1; D uncertain. From germline, CDR1 is SGHRS and CDR2 YFSETQ. The ends were cut back, 0 bases at V and 5 bases at J, with 11 bases in the middle. This CDR3 region has 14 residues. The CDR3 sequence is CASSLATSTTEAFF. CDR3 DNA: TGCGCCAGCAGCTTGGCCACTTCAACTACTGAAGCTTTCTTT.

This chain joins TRBV4-1 and TRBJ2-1; a possible D gene is TRBD1 (5 bases). The V gene lost 1 base and the J gene lost 8 bases, with 15 bases spanning the gap. From germline, CDR1 is MGHRA and CDR2 YSYEKL. The CDR3 runs to 15 residues. CDR3 coding DNA: TGCGCCAGCAGCCAAGTCCACGGACAACGCGATGAGCAGTTCTTC. Amino acids: CASSQVHGQRDEQFF.

This chain links TRBV6-4 with TRBJ2-3; possibly TRBD2 for D (5 bases). Trimming removed 0 bases at V and 6 bases at J, with 7 bases between. This CDR3 is built from 13 residues. CDR1 and CDR2 (germline): MRHNA, SNTAGT. CDR3 DNA: TGTGCCAGCAGTGACTCGCGAGGGGATACGCAGTATTTT. Translation: CASSDSRGDTQYF.

J is TRBJ1-1 and V is TRBV7-9, with 8 bases that match TRBD1. The CDR3 is 15 residues long. The germline gives CDR1 SEHNR, CDR2 FQNEAQ (reference sequence). V gave up 11 bases and J gave up 0 bases; unmatched junction bases: 11. The CDR3 reads CAVAPGTGLNTEAFF. The CDR3, as DNA: TGTGCCGTGGCACCCGGGACAGGTTTGAACACTGAAGCTTTCTTT.

The chain joins TRBV7-9 to TRBJ2-2, with 7 bases aligning to TRBD1. V was clipped by 2 bases and J by 1 base; unmatched bases: 4. This CDR3 has 16 residues. In germline, CDR1 is SEHNR, CDR2 FQNEAQ (reference sequence). The chain's CDR3 is CASSLPAGGNTGELFF. The CDR3, as DNA: TGTGCCAGCAGCTTACCCGCAGGGGGGAACACCGGGGAGCTGTTTTTT. The complete variable domain, with remaining parts taken from reference TRBV7-9 and TRBJ2-2, reads DTGVSQNPRHKITKRGQNVTFRCDPISEHNRLYWYRQTLGQGPEFLTYFQNEAQLEKSRLLSDRFSAERPKGSFSTLEIQRTEQGDSAMYLCASSLPAGGNTGELFFGEGSRLTVL.

The genes are TRBV18 and TRBJ1-2; TRBD1 aligns across 11 bases. The CDR3 totals 16 residues. V shed 6 bases, J shed 4 bases, and the junction held 10 bases outside the gene matches. Germline CDR1 and CDR2: KGHSH and LQKENI. The CDR3 reads CASSGTGGKGAYGYTF. CDR3 in DNA: TGTGCCAGCTCCGGGACAGGGGGAAAGGGCGCCTATGGCTACACCTTC. Drawing the rest from reference TRBV18 and TRBJ1-2, the complete variable domain is NAGVMQNPRHLVRRRGQEARLRCSPMKGHSHVYWYRQLPEEGLKFMVYLQKENIIDESGMPKERFSAEFPKEGPSILRIQQVVRGDSAAYFCASSGTGGKGAYGYTFGSGTRLTVV.

V and J are TRBV2 and TRBJ1-2; TRBD1 is a possible D gene (5 bases). Germline V gene lookup returns CDR1 SNHLY and CDR2 FYNNEI. V shed 3 bases and J shed 7 bases, with 12 bases lying between them. The CDR3 runs 13 residues. The CDR3 nucleotides are TGTGCCAGCAGTGATCCAGGCAGGGCTGGCTACACCTTC. This sequence encodes CASSDPGRAGYTF.

The V gene is TRBV7-6, the J gene TRBJ2-3, with a possible D match to TRBD2 (5 bases). This CDR3 region has 15 residues. Trimming removed 2 bases at V and 3 bases at J, with 12 bases between. Germline assignment: CDR1 SGHVS and CDR2 FNYEAQ. CDR3: CASSLTSFITDTQYF. As DNA, the CDR3 is TGTGCCAGCAGCTTAACTAGTTTCATTACAGATACGCAGTATTTT.

As for this clone: The sample holds other DNA sequences that translate to the same CDR3. The chain joins TRBV5-4 to TRBJ2-1; tentative D call: TRBD1 (6 bases). Germline CDR1 and CDR2: SGHNT and YYREEE (reference sequence). The CDR3 is 15 residues long. The V and J ends lost 0 bases and 1 base respectively, with 8 bases between them. CDR3 residues: CASSLGQGSYNEQFF. CDR3 sequence (DNA): TGTGCCAGCAGCTTGGGGCAGGGGTCCTACAATGAGCAGTTCTTC.

The gene calls are TRBV18 and TRBJ1-4, with D maybe TRBD1 (6 bases). CDR1 is KGHSH, CDR2 LQKENI, per germline. The CDR3 is 16 residues long. V lost 5 bases and J 5 bases, leaving 18 bases between the germline ends. For the CDR3, the DNA is TGTGCCAGCTCAAACCTGGGGGGGCGTGTGAATGAAAAACTGTTTTTT. Residues: CASSNLGGRVNEKLFF.